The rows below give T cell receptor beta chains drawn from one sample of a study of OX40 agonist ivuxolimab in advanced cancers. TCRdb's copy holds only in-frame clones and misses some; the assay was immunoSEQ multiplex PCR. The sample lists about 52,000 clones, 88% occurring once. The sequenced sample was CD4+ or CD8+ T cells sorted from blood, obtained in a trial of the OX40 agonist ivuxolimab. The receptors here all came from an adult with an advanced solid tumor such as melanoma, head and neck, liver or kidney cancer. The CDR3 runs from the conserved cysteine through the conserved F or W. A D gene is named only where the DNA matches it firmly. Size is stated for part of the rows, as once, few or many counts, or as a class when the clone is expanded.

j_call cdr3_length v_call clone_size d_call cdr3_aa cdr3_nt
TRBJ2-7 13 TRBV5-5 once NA CASSSTDTYEQYF TGTGCCAGCAGCTCCACAGATACCTACGAGCAGTACTTC
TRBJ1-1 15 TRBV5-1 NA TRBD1 CASSLGQDENTEAFF TGCGCCAGCAGCCTAGGACAGGACGAGAACACTGAAGCTTTCTTT
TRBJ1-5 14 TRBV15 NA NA CATTDIHSNQPQHF TGTGCCACCACAGACATCCATAGCAATCAGCCCCAGCATTTT
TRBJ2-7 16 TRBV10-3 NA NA CAISESSGTDPYEQYF TGTGCCATCAGTGAGTCATCAGGAACAGACCCCTACGAGCAGTACTTC
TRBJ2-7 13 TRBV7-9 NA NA CASSRSETYEQYF TGTGCCAGCAGCCGCAGTGAGACCTACGAGCAGTACTTC
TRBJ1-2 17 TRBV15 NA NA CATSGQLGWTPTPGYTF TGTGCCACCAGCGGTCAATTAGGGTGGACACCGACTCCGGGCTACACCTTC
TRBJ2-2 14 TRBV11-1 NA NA CASSSDSSAGELFF TGTGCCAGCAGCTCGGACAGTTCGGCCGGGGAGCTGTTTTTT
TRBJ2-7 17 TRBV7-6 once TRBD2 CASSPWTSGGLHYEQYF TGTGCCAGCAGCCCCTGGACTAGCGGGGGGCTACACTACGAGCAGTACTTC
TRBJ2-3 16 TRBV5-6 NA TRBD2 CASSPRLAEITDTQYF TGTGCCAGCAGCCCCCGACTAGCGGAAATCACAGATACGCAGTATTTT
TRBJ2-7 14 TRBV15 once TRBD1 CATRSDRGLYEQYF TGTGCCACCCGATCGGACAGGGGGCTATACGAGCAGTACTTC
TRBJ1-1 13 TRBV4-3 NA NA CASSQAGYTEAFF TGCGCCAGCAGCCAAGCCGGATACACTGAAGCTTTCTTT
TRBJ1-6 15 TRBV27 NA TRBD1 CASTPDRGLNSPLHF TGTGCCAGCACTCCGGACAGGGGGCTTAATTCACCCCTCCACTTT
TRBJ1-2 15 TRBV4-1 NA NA CASSPETGWNYGYTF TGCGCCAGCAGCCCAGAGACAGGTTGGAACTATGGCTACACCTTC
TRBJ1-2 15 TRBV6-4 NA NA CASSDSSRGNYGYTF TGTGCCAGCAGTGACTCGAGTAGGGGGAACTATGGCTACACCTTC
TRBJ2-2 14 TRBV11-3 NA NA CASSLQGDTGELFF TGTGCCAGCAGCTTGCAGGGAGACACCGGGGAGCTGTTTTTT
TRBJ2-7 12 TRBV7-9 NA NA CASSPGTYEQYF TGTGCCAGCAGCCCGGGGACTTACGAGCAGTACTTC
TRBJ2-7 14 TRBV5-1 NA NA CASSLGTASYEQYF TGCGCCAGCAGCTTGGGGACAGCCTCCTACGAGCAGTACTTC
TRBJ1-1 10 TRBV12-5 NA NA CASGSTQAFF TGTGCTAGTGGTTCCACACAAGCTTTCTTT
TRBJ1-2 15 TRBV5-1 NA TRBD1 CASSLTGGQNYGYTF TGCGCCAGCAGCCTGACAGGGGGTCAGAACTATGGCTACACCTTC
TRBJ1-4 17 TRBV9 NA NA CASSAGGGEATNEKLFF TGTGCCAGCAGCGCTGGCGGTGGAGAAGCAACTAATGAAAAACTGTTTTTT
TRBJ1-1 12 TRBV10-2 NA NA CASSERNTEAFF TGCGCCAGCAGCGAGAGGAACACTGAAGCTTTCTTT
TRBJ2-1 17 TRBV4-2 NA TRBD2 CASSQEGLAGGNDEQFF TGTGCCAGCAGCCAAGAGGGACTAGCGGGGGGAAACGATGAGCAGTTCTTC
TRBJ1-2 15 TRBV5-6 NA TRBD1 CASRSSGQGDYGYTF TGTGCCAGCAGATCTTCGGGACAGGGAGACTATGGCTACACCTTC
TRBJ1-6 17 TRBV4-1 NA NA CASSQTGFGTYNSPLHF TGCGCCAGCAGCCAAACAGGGTTCGGGACCTATAATTCACCCCTCCACTTT
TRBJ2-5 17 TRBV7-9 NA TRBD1 CASSLAQRQGASETQYF TGTGCCAGCAGCTTAGCGCAGAGACAGGGGGCATCGGAGACCCAGTACTTC
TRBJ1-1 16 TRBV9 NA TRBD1 CASSPDPAGGNTEAFF TGTGCCAGCAGCCCAGATCCGGCAGGGGGAAACACTGAAGCTTTCTTT
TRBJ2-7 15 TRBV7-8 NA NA CASSAPQGFDDEQYF TGTGCCAGCAGCGCCCCACAGGGTTTTGACGACGAGCAGTACTTC
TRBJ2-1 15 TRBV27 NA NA CASSLSDSYYNEQFF TGTGCCAGCAGTTTAAGCGACAGTTACTACAATGAGCAGTTCTTC
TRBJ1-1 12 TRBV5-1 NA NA CASSLDSTEAFF TGCGCCAGCAGCTTGGACAGCACTGAAGCTTTCTTT
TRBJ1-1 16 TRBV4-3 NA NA CASSQDSVRGNTEAFF TGCGCCAGCAGCCAAGACTCGGTAAGGGGGAACACTGAAGCTTTCTTT